Described below is a single TCR beta chain sequence and its context. The record originates from a study of blood T cell repertoires in COVID-19. Study background: From the United States, Italy and Spain came samples of acute and convalescent COVID-19. PBMCs, B-cell-depleted T cells, or T cells were the source of the cDNA or gDNA that made up the material.

The germline CDR1 and CDR2 sequences are MDHEN and SYDVKM. This CDR3 comprises 16 residues. Trimming at V came to 6 bases and at J to 2 bases, leaving 10 bases not matched to a gene. Authors' data handling: By means of reference gene primer amplification, nucleated cell counts were estimated. TCRdb keeps only in-frame clones here, not all; method: immunoSEQ multiplex PCR. That table gives V, J and clone size, and the DNA gave D and trimming. This sample has more than 85,000 clones, with around 84% found just once. The chain couples TRBV28 to TRBJ2-7, with TRBD1 matching over 10 bases. The sequenced sample was peripheral blood. The sequence was obtained from a human donor in a cohort sampled during active COVID-19. The CDR3 loop reads CASRFNPGQGTYEQYF. For the CDR3, the DNA is TGTGCCAGCAGGTTTAACCCGGGACAGGGGACCTACGAGCAGTACTTC.